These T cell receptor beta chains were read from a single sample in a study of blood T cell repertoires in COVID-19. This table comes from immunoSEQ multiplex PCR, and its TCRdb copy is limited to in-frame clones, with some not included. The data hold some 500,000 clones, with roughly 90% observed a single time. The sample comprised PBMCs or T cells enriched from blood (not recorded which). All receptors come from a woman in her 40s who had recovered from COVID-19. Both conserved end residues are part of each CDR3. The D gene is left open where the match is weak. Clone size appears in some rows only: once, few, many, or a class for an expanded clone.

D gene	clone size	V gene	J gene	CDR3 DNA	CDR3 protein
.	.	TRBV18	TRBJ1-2	TGTGCCAGCTCACCACGGGACGGGAGGTATGGCTACACCTTC	CASSPRDGRYGYTF
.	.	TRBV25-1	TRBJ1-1	TGTGCCAGCAGTGTGCGGGACGCTATGAACACTGAAGCTTTCTTT	CASSVRDAMNTEAFF
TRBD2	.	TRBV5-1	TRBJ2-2	TGCGCCAGCAGCTTGGGAGCGGGATTGAGGGAGCTGTTTTTT	CASSLGAGLRELFF
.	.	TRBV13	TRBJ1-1	TGTGCCAGCAGCTTTAGGACAGCCGAAGCTTTCTTT	CASSFRTAEAFF
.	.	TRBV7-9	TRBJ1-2	TGTGCCAGCAGCCTAAGAGCGGATTCTAACTATGGCTACACCTTC	CASSLRADSNYGYTF
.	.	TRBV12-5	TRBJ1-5	TGTGCTAGTGGTTTGGTACTCCATCAGCCCCAGCATTTT	CASGLVLHQPQHF
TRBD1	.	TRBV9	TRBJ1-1	TGTGCCAGCAGCGTAGAGGTGACAGGGATGAACACTGAAGCTTTCTTT	CASSVEVTGMNTEAFF
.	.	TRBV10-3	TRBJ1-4	TGTGCCATCAGCGCAACAGGGAACGAAAAACTGTTTTTT	CAISATGNEKLFF
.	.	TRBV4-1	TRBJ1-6	TGCGCCAGCAGCCAAGGAGGGATGCTCTCCTATAATTCACCCCTCCACTTT	CASSQGGMLSYNSPLHF
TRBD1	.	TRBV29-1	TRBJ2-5	TGCAGCGTTGATGCCAGGGGGCTAGGTGAGACCCAGTACTTC	CSVDARGLGETQYF
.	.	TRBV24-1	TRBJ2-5	TGTGCCACCAGTGACACCCCTGCGGGTAACCAAGAGACCCAGTACTTC	CATSDTPAGNQETQYF
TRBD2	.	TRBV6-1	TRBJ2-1	TGTGCCAGCAGTAAAGGGACTAGCGGGCCTGAGAGCTCCTACAATGAGCAGTTCTTC	CASSKGTSGPESSYNEQFF
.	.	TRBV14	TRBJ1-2	TGTGCCAGCAGCCAAGTCACGAGTTCGGACTATGGCTACACCTTC	CASSQVTSSDYGYTF
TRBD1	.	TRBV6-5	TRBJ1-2	TGTGCCAGCAGTTTTGGACAGGCTTCGGATGGCTACACCTTC	CASSFGQASDGYTF
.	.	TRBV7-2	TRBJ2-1	TGTGCCAGCAGCTTAAGGGAGATCTACAATGAGCAGTTCTTC	CASSLREIYNEQFF
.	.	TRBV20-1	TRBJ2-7	TGCAGTGCCAGTGGACAGTACCATTCCTACGAGCAGTACTTC	CSASGQYHSYEQYF
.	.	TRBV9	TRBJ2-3	TGTGCCAGCAGCGTAGAGGCGGGGTTGGGAACAGATACGCAGTATTTT	CASSVEAGLGTDTQYF
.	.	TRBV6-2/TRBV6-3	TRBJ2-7	TGTGCCAGCAGTTACTCTCTGAGCCAGCAGTACTTC	CASSYSLSQQYF
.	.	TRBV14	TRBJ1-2	TGTGCCAGCAGTCTCAGTGAGGATCCTGGCTACACCTTC	CASSLSEDPGYTF
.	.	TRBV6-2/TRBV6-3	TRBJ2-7	TGTGCCAGCAGTGCTCCCTCTGGGGCACTGCCCTACGAGCAGTACTTC	CASSAPSGALPYEQYF
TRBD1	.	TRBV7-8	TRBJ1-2	TGTGCCAGCAGCTTACGGGACAGTGCCTATGGCTACACCTTC	CASSLRDSAYGYTF
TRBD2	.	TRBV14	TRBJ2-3	TGTGCCAGCAGCCAAGATCGCCGCGCGGGACTAGCCCCCCACATCTTCCGTGATACGCAGTATTTT	CASSQDRRAGLAPHIFRDTQYF
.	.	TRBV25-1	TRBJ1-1	TGTGCCAGCACCCTAGGACAGAACACTGAAGCTTTCTTT	CASTLGQNTEAFF
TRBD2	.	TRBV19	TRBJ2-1	TGTGCCAGTAGTCCGACTAGCGGGAGCGCTAATGAGCAGTTCTTC	CASSPTSGSANEQFF
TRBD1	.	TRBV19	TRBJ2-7	TGTGCCAGTAGTATTGGACAGGGCTACTACGACGAGCAGTACTTC	CASSIGQGYYDEQYF
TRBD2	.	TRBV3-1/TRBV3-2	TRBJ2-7	TGTGCCAGCAGCCAAGGAGGTAGCGGGACGTACTCTGGCGAGCAGTACTTC	CASSQGGSGTYSGEQYF
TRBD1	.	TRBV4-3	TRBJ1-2	TGCGCCAGCAGCCAAGCGGGCAGGGGGCTTCTCCCTTACTATGGCTACACCTTC	CASSQAGRGLLPYYGYTF
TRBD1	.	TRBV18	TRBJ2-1	TGTGCCAGCTCACCACTGAGGGACAGACTCATTGAGCAGTTCTTC	CASSPLRDRLIEQFF
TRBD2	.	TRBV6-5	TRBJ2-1	TGTGCCAGCAGTTACTCTGGGCTAGCGGGATCGAATGAGCAGTTCTTC	CASSYSGLAGSNEQFF
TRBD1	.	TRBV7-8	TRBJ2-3	TGTGCCAGCAGCTCTACTAGGGACAGGGTGGGAGATACGCAGTATTTT	CASSSTRDRVGDTQYF
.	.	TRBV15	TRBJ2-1	TGTGCCACCAGCAGGGCTGGAGGGCCGGTCAATGAGCAGTTCTTC	CATSRAGGPVNEQFF
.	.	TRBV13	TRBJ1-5	TGTGCCAGCAGGTTAAGGGGGAGCAATCAGCCCCAGCATTTT	CASRLRGSNQPQHF
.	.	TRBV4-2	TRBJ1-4	TGTGCCAGCAGCCAAGATATCAAGGGAGGTGAAAAACTGTTTTTT	CASSQDIKGGEKLFF
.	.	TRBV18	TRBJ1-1	TGTGCCAGCTCACCATCCCCCCACAGGCCTGAAGCTTTCTTT	CASSPSPHRPEAFF
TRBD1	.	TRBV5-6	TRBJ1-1	TGTGCCAGCAGCTTTCCGGGACAGGTGACTGAAGCTTTCTTT	CASSFPGQVTEAFF
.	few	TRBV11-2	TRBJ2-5	TGTGCCAGCAGCTCGGGATCTGAGGGGACCCAGTACTTC	CASSSGSEGTQYF
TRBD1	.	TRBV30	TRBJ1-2	TGTGCCTGGGTTGGGACAGCTAACTATGGCTACACCTTC	CAWVGTANYGYTF
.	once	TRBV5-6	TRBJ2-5	TGTGCCAGCCTGCGGAGCGGAATAGAGACCCAGTACTTC	CASLRSGIETQYF
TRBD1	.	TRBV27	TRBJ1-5	TGTGCCAGCAGCCTACAGGGGGCGAATCAGCCCCAGCATTTT	CASSLQGANQPQHF
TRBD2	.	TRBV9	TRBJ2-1	TGTGCCAGCAGCGTCGGGACTAGCTGGGGTGAGCAGTTCTTC	CASSVGTSWGEQFF
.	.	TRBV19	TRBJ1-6	TGTGCCAGTAGTACAGGGGATAATTCACCCCTCCACTTT	CASSTGDNSPLHF
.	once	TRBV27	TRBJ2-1	TGTGCCAGCAGTTTGGGGCCTTTGCGTAGCTCCTACAATGAGCAGTTCTTC	CASSLGPLRSSYNEQFF
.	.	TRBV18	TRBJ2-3	TGTGCCAGCTCACCGCCTCTAGCCACAGATACGCAGTATTTT	CASSPPLATDTQYF
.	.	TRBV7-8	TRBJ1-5	TGTGCCAGCAGCTTATTATTCGAGAGAAATCAGCCCCAGCATTTT	CASSLLFERNQPQHF
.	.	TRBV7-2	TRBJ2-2	TGTGCCACCCGTGGGCTCAACACCGGGGAGCTGTTTTTT	CATRGLNTGELFF